The 21 T cell receptor beta chains below all came from one sample that was sequenced in a study of OX40 agonist ivuxolimab in advanced cancers. The receptor library was made with the immunoSEQ multiplex PCR assay. TCRdb re-hosts the immuneACCESS table, in-frame sequences only. Its copies lack some clones; in the studies checked, an unresolved V gene accounts for under half of them, and the cause for the rest is not known. The sample table lists 30,000 to 45,000 clones, 78% of them with a count of one. The top ten constitute over 10% of the sample. Sample: CD4+ or CD8+ T cells sorted from blood, taken in a trial of the OX40 agonist ivuxolimab. The receptors were sampled from an adult with an advanced solid tumor such as melanoma, head and neck, liver or kidney cancer.

The chain has TRBV28 and TRBJ1-1; 8 bases are a match to TRBD1. This CDR3 comprises 15 residues. The V gene's germline CDR1 is MDHEN and CDR2 SYDVKM. J lost 5 bases, V lost 6 bases, and 11 bases had no gene match. Here the CDR3 DNA reads TGTGCCAGCAGATCGGGATCAGGGGGCCATACTGAAGCTTTCTTT. Its protein product is CASRSGSGGHTEAFF.

The chain is built from TRBV29-1 and TRBJ2-3; no clear D gene. The CDR3 loop spans 13 amino acids. V shed 6 bases and J shed 0 bases, with 10 bases lying between them. Germline V gives CDR1 SQVTM, CDR2 ANQGSEA. The CDR3 coding sequence is TGCAGCGTGGCCGGGTCTAGCACAGATACGCAGTATTTT. It encodes CSVAGSSTDTQYF.

This chain uses TRBV6-1 with TRBJ2-3; D not certain. The CDR3 has 15 amino acids. Germline values: CDR1 MNHNS, CDR2 SASEGT. With 7 bases removed from V and 0 bases from J, the gap between germline ends came to 14 bases. CDR3 region: CASTSQDLSTDTQYF. The DNA for the CDR3 is TGTGCCAGCACCTCTCAGGACCTCAGCACAGATACGCAGTATTTT.

The V and J genes are TRBV11-1 and TRBJ2-5, with TRBD1 as a possible D gene (6 bases). V lost 1 base to trimming and J lost 3 bases, with 9 bases between them. This CDR3 is 14 amino acids long. CDR1 SGHAT and CDR2 FQDESV come from the germline V gene (reference sequence). The CDR3 DNA sequence: TGTGCCAGCAGCTTAGTACAGGGCGAAGAGACCCAGTACTTC. This codes for CASSLVQGEETQYF.

The V and J genes are TRBV6-6 and TRBJ1-6; D is possibly TRBD1 (5 bases). Looked up from germline, CDR1 is MNHNY and CDR2 is SVGAGI (reference sequence). This CDR3 spans 14 amino acids. V was trimmed by 7 bases and J by 10 bases, leaving 17 bases between them. CDR3 nucleotides: TGTGCCAGCACCCCCCGGCAGGGAGAATCACCCCTCCACTTT. Translation: CASTPRQGESPLHF.

The rearrangement uses TRBV2 and TRBJ1-1, with TRBD1 as a possible D gene (5 bases). The CDR3 totals 13 residues. CDR1 SNHLY and CDR2 FYNNEI come from the germline V gene. The V and J ends lost 8 bases and 6 bases respectively, with 16 bases between them. The CDR3 protein is CASSVGTSSEAFF. The CDR3 DNA follows: TGTGCCAGCTCAGTCGGGACTTCCTCTGAAGCTTTCTTT.

This rearrangement joins TRBV15 to TRBJ1-1; D is ambiguous. Germline V gives CDR1 LNHNV, CDR2 YYDKDF (reference sequence). The CDR3 has 13 residues. The V end was cut by 0 bases, the J end by 0 bases, with 2 bases between. CDR3 sequence reads: CATSRDVNTEAFF. The CDR3 DNA sequence: TGTGCCACCAGCAGAGATGTGAACACTGAAGCTTTCTTT.

The rearrangement uses TRBV7-3 and TRBJ2-1; 7 nucleotides agree with TRBD2. The germline V gene encodes CDR1 SGHTA and CDR2 FQGTGA. V lost 2 bases, J lost 1 base, and 2 bases stayed unmatched. The CDR3 has 15 residues. The CDR3 here is CASSLHGGSYNEQFF. CDR3 nucleotide sequence: TGTGCCAGCAGCTTACACGGGGGGTCCTACAATGAGCAGTTCTTC.

The chain recombines TRBV29-1 with TRBJ2-1; 14 bases are a match to TRBD2. Germline CDR1 SQVTM, CDR2 ANQGSEA. There are 15 residues in the CDR3. The V gene end was trimmed by 2 bases and the J gene end by 6 bases; junction bases not matched to a gene: 3. The CDR3 nucleotides are TGCAGCGTTGAAACCGGGACTAGCGGGAGCAATGAGCAGTTCTTC. Protein product: CSVETGTSGSNEQFF.

V gene TRBV29-1 combines with J gene TRBJ1-1; D ambiguous. V was cut by 5 bases and J by 4 bases, with 14 bases left in between. Germline lookup yields CDR1 SQVTM and CDR2 ANQGSEA. CDR3 length: 13 residues. The CDR3 protein is CSVKGWLGTEAFF. The CDR3 coding sequence is TGCAGCGTTAAAGGGTGGCTGGGCACTGAAGCTTTCTTT.

CDR3 DNA sequence: TGCAGCGTTGAGACAGGGGGGGACAATGAGCAGTTCTTC. Its protein product is CSVETGGDNEQFF. The chain has TRBV29-1 and TRBJ2-1; 9 positions agree with TRBD1. There are 13 residues in the CDR3. Germline lookup yields CDR1 SQVTM and CDR2 ANQGSEA. V dropped 3 bases and J dropped 5; count of bases not matched to a gene: 2.

J is TRBJ1-3 and V is TRBV5-1; maybe TRBD1 (5 bases). The germline CDR1 and CDR2 sequences are SGHRS and YFSETQ. CDR3 size: 17 residues. Trimming left V 1 base short and J 7 bases short, with 21 bases between. CDR3 sequence: CASSLTDSFNGRNTIYF. The CDR3 DNA reads TGCGCCAGCAGCTTGACAGACAGCTTTAACGGGAGGAACACCATATATTTT.

The V call is TRBV27, the J call TRBJ2-7, with no clear D. Trimming left V 0 bases short and J 5 bases short, with 8 bases between. This CDR3 comprises 13 residues. Germline V gives CDR1 MNHEY, CDR2 SMNVEV (reference sequence). CDR3 residues: CASSLSDNHEQYF. In nucleotides, the CDR3 is TGTGCCAGCAGTTTATCTGACAACCACGAGCAGTACTTC.

J is TRBJ2-5 and V is TRBV27; TRBD1 might be the D (6 bases). In germline, CDR1 is MNHEY, CDR2 SMNVEV (reference sequence). The CDR3 extends over 14 amino acids. V was shortened by 6 bases and J by 5 bases, with 16 bases between the two germline ends. This CDR3 is CASRKQGRQETQYF. DNA of the CDR3: TGTGCCAGCAGGAAACAGGGTCGTCAGGAGACCCAGTACTTC.

The chain links TRBV2 to TRBJ1-1; no firm D call. The V gene's germline CDR1 is SNHLY and CDR2 FYNNEI. With 4 bases removed from V and 1 base from J, the gap between germline ends came to 7 bases. This CDR3 comprises 13 residues. Here the CDR3 reads CASSGIGNTEAFF. Here the CDR3 DNA reads TGTGCCAGCAGTGGCATAGGGAACACTGAAGCTTTCTTT.

Concerning this clone itself: This CDR3 is also generated by other DNA sequences in the sample. The chain uses TRBV18 and TRBJ2-5; no clear D gene. The germline gives CDR1 KGHSH, CDR2 LQKENI. This CDR3 comprises 11 residues. V was cut by 3 bases and J by 1 base, with 0 bases left in between. The CDR3 nucleotides are TGTGCCAGCTCACCCCAAGAGACCCAGTACTTC. Translated, it gives CASSPQETQYF.

This CDR3 reads CASKAISSYEQYF. In DNA form, the CDR3 reads TGCGCCAGCAAGGCGATTAGCTCCTACGAGCAGTACTTC. The chain joins TRBV10-2 to TRBJ2-5; D gene uncertain. The closer fit of TRBJ2-7 to the DNA end suggests the J call may be wrong. Germline V lookup: CDR1 WSHSY, CDR2 SAAADI. CDR3 length equals 13 residues.

This clone is labeled as medium-sized. The chain combines TRBV19 with TRBJ2-6; D uncertain. The CDR3 covers 15 residues. Germline V CDR1 and CDR2: LNHDA, SQIVND (reference sequence). Trimming removed 3 bases from V and 3 bases from J, with 9 bases in between. CDR3 nucleotides: TGTGCCAGTAGTATTGGGTGGGGTGGGGCCAACGTCCTGACTTTC. Protein sequence: CASSIGWGGANVLTF.

This sequence joins TRBV2 and TRBJ2-3, with TRBD2 matching 10 bases. This CDR3 is 16 amino acids long. The ends lost 6 bases at V and 2 bases at J; junction bases unmatched: 8. Germline CDR1 and CDR2: SNHLY and FYNNEI. CDR3 protein: CASRESSGGSTDTQYF. DNA of the CDR3: TGTGCCAGCAGGGAGTCTAGCGGGGGCTCCACAGATACGCAGTATTTT.

This clone was recorded once. At one of its ends the junction is not consistent with the germline gene, which may arise from a read error. The same CDR3 also results from other DNA sequences found in this sample. The rearrangement uses TRBV29-1 and TRBJ1-4; no clear D. Germline assignment: CDR1 SQVTM and CDR2 ANQGSEA. This CDR3 comprises 12 residues. As DNA, the CDR3 is TGCAGCGTTGAAGGGGTCGGGGAAAAACTATTTTTT. This sequence encodes CSVEGVGEKLFF. The full variable domain, its missing parts supplied by reference TRBV29-1 and TRBJ1-4, is SAVISQKPSRDICQRGTSLTIQCQVDSQVTMMFWYRQQPGQSLTLIATANQGSEATYESGFVIDKFPISRPNLTFSTLTVSNMSPEDSSIYLCSVEGVGEKLFFGSGTQLSVL.

V usage is TRBV5-1 and J usage is TRBJ1-6, with D uncertain. The CDR3 is 15 residues long. Between the trimmed V and J ends, which lost 1 base and 10 bases, there was a span of 15 bases. CDR1 is SGHRS, CDR2 YFSETQ, per germline. CDR3 nucleotide sequence: TGCGCCAGCAGCTTGTCCCCGGGTTGGGAATCACCCCTCCACTTT. Translated: CASSLSPGWESPLHF.